This is a list of T cell receptor beta chains from one sample in a study of neurological immune-mediated disorders. TCRdb re-called the 5' RACE reads with MiXCR, one entry per CDR3 protein. The sample comprises about 14,000 distinct CDR3 sequences, about 13% of which are singletons, and around 45% rests with the top ten. The sample taken for sequencing was CD8+ T cells from blood. These receptor sequences come from a female donor with HTLV-1-associated myelopathy (HAM/TSP). Each CDR3 is given with its conserved first and last residue. D genes are given only for firm matches. Expanded clones are given a class, and other clones once, few, many or no size at all.

>TRBV12-3/TRBV12-4|TRBJ2-3|NA|many
TGTGCCAGCACCGAATATCTCACGTCAGATACGCAGTATTTT
CASTEYLTSDTQYF
>TRBV6-2/TRBV6-3|TRBJ2-1|TRBD2|NA
TGTGTCAGCAGTATAGCGGGGGGGCTCATGAATGAGCAGTTCTTC
CVSSIAGGLMNEQFF
>TRBV10-3|TRBJ2-5|NA|many
TGTGCCATCAGTGAGTCTGGACAGCAAGAGACCCAGTACTTC
CAISESGQQETQYF
>TRBV28|TRBJ2-7|TRBD2|many
TGTGCCAGCAGGGATAGCGGGGACGAGCAGTACTTC
CASRDSGDEQYF
>TRBV29-1|TRBJ2-2|NA|many
TGCAGCGTTCTCACAGCAACCGGGGAGCTGTTTTTT
CSVLTATGELFF
>TRBV9|TRBJ1-3|NA|many
TGTGCCAGCAGCGTAGGGGGCGTCGGAAACACCATATATTTT
CASSVGGVGNTIYF
>TRBV7-6|TRBJ2-5|NA|many
TGTGCCAGCAGCTTCGCATTCGTTGGGTTGGGCGAGACCCAGTACTTC
CASSFAFVGLGETQYF
>TRBV7-9|TRBJ1-1|NA|many
TGTGCCAGCAGCTTAGGGGGTCTCGGCCAAGACACTGAAGCTTTCTTT
CASSLGGLGQDTEAFF
>TRBV2|TRBJ2-7|NA|NA
TGTGCCTGCGTTAGCGGAGACTCCTATGAGCATTACTTC
CACVSGDSYEHYF
>TRBV10-3|TRBJ1-5|NA|many
TGTGCCATCAGGAAAGAACAGGGAAATCAGCCCCAGCATTTT
CAIRKEQGNQPQHF
>TRBV6-5|TRBJ1-1|TRBD1|many
TGTGCCAGCAGTAGGGACAGAATGAACACTGAAGCTTTCTTT
CASSRDRMNTEAFF
>TRBV7-9|TRBJ2-2|NA|many
TGTGCCAGCACCCCCCCCGCGAACACCGGGGAGCTGTTTTTT
CASTPPANTGELFF
>TRBV4-2|TRBJ2-1|TRBD2|many
TGTGCCAGCAGCCAAGTCTCTAGCGGGATTACGAATGAGCAGTTCTTC
CASSQVSSGITNEQFF
>TRBV4-1|TRBJ2-4|TRBD1|many
TGCGCCAGCAGACCGGACAGGGGGCACGAAAACATTCAGTACTTC
CASRPDRGHENIQYF
>TRBV25-1|TRBJ2-3|NA|many
TGTGCCAGCAGTGAGCGGGCAGATACGCAGTATTTT
CASSERADTQYF
>TRBV7-3|TRBJ1-1|TRBD1|many
TGTGCCAGCAGCTTAGATGGGACAGGGCCGACTTTCTTT
CASSLDGTGPTFF
>TRBV5-5|TRBJ2-3|TRBD2|many
TGTGCCAGCAGCCAAGGCTACTATAGCGGGAGTCGCACAGATACGCAGTATTTT
CASSQGYYSGSRTDTQYF
>TRBV15|TRBJ2-1|TRBD2|many
TGTGCCACCAGCAATAGCGGGCGACCTTACAATGAGCAGTTCTTC
CATSNSGRPYNEQFF
>TRBV13|TRBJ2-7|NA|many
TGTGCCAGCAGCTTAGGAGGTTACGAGCAGTACTTC
CASSLGGYEQYF
>TRBV29-1|TRBJ2-3|TRBD2|many
TGCAGCGTTGATGGGACTAGCGGGAGTCTCGACACAGATACGCAGTATTTT
CSVDGTSGSLDTDTQYF
>TRBV2|TRBJ1-6|TRBD1|many
TGTGCCAGCAGTGGGGACAGGGGCGAAAATTCACCCCTCCACTTT
CASSGDRGENSPLHF
>TRBV10-3|TRBJ2-7|TRBD1|once
TGTGCCATCAGCGATTGGGACAGGGCCTACGAGCAGTACTTC
CAISDWDRAYEQYF
>TRBV5-1|TRBJ2-5|NA|many
TGCGCCAGCAACCAAGGGGTTCTAGGAGAGACCCAGTACTTC
CASNQGVLGETQYF
>TRBV6-6|TRBJ1-6|TRBD1|NA
TGTGCCAGCAGTTACTCCGGGACAGGGGGTTCACCCCTCCACTTT
CASSYSGTGGSPLHF
>TRBV11-2|TRBJ2-2|NA|NA
TGTGTCAGCAGCTCCTTTTCCGCGAAAACAGGGGAGCTGTTTTTT
CVSSSFSAKTGELFF
>TRBV2|TRBJ1-1|TRBD1|NA
TGTGCCAGCAGGAACAGGGGAGGGCTCCCTGAAGCTTTCTTT
CASRNRGGLPEAFF
>TRBV3-1|TRBJ2-1|TRBD2|many
TGTGCCAGCAGCCCTGGACTAGCGGGAGGTGATGAGCAGTTCTTC
CASSPGLAGGDEQFF
>TRBV5-1|TRBJ1-1|NA|many
TGCGCCAGCAGCTTGGGGGGGGGGTACACTGAAGCTTTCTTT
CASSLGGGYTEAFF
>TRBV4-3|TRBJ2-1|NA|NA
TGCGCCAGCAGCCAAGGCGGGGCGTCCTACAATGAGCAGTTCTTC
CASSQGGASYNEQFF
>TRBV12-5|TRBJ2-7|NA|many
TGTGCTAGTGGTTTTTCCCCCTACGAGCAGTACTTC
CASGFSPYEQYF
>TRBV21-1|TRBJ1-6|NA|NA
TGTGCCAGCAGCAAAGAGACAGGGGGTTGCTCCTATAATTCACCCCTCCACTTT
CASSKETGGCSYNSPLHF
>TRBV7-6|TRBJ2-5|NA|many
TGTGCCAGCAGCCGGGACGCAGATCAAGAGACCCAGTACTTC
CASSRDADQETQYF
>TRBV12-3/TRBV12-4|TRBJ2-3|NA|many
TGTGCCAGCAGTCTCCGGGGGGCCCCAGATACGCAGTATTTT
CASSLRGAPDTQYF
>TRBV27|TRBJ2-3|NA|many
TGTGCCAGCAGTTTACCCGGAGATACGCAGTATTTT
CASSLPGDTQYF
>TRBV30|TRBJ1-1|NA|many
TGTGCCTCCACATCGGACGACGACACTGAAGCTTTCTTT
CASTSDDDTEAFF
>TRBV11-2|TRBJ2-3|TRBD2|many
TGTGCCAGCAGCTCCGGGGGGGGGATCACAGATACGCAGTATTTT
CASSSGGGITDTQYF
>TRBV29-1|TRBJ2-3|TRBD1|many
TGCAGCGTTGAAGGGGACAGGGTTAGCACAGATACGCAGTATTTT
CSVEGDRVSTDTQYF
>TRBV9|TRBJ2-1|TRBD2|NA
TGTGCCAGCAGCGTAGCGGGAGGAGGCAATGAGCAGTTCTTC
CASSVAGGGNEQFF
>TRBV5-1|TRBJ1-1|NA|NA
TGCGCCAGCAGTCAAGGACATGTGAACACTGAAGCTTTCTTT
CASSQGHVNTEAFF
>TRBV28|TRBJ2-7|NA|medium-sized
TGTGCCAGCAGTTACCCCGAGGCTAGCAGCTCCTACGAGCAGTACTTC
CASSYPEASSSYEQYF
>TRBV6-2/TRBV6-3|TRBJ2-7|NA|many
TGTGCCAGCACCCCGCGGGCCTCGGGCGAGCAGTACTTC
CASTPRASGEQYF
>TRBV7-6|TRBJ1-1|TRBD1|many
TGTGCCAGCAGCCCTCGGACAGGGGGATTGAACACTGAAGCTTTCTTT
CASSPRTGGLNTEAFF
>TRBV2|TRBJ2-3|TRBD2|NA
TGTGCCAGCATCGGCGGGGGAAATACGCAGTATTTT
CASIGGGNTQYF
>TRBV18|TRBJ1-6|NA|many
TGTGCCAGCTCACCACCGGCAGGGGTACGGACCTATAATTCACCCCTCCACTTT
CASSPPAGVRTYNSPLHF
>TRBV6-6|TRBJ2-3|NA|many
TGTGCCAGCAGTTCCAGCTCCGGAGGCCCAGATACGCAGTATTTT
CASSSSSGGPDTQYF
>TRBV25-1|TRBJ2-2|NA|many
TGTGCCAGCAGTGAAAACCGGGACCACACCGGGGAGCTGTTTTTT
CASSENRDHTGELFF
>TRBV20-1|TRBJ1-2|TRBD1|once
TGCAGTGCGTCGGACAGGGGGAACTATGGCTACACCTTC
CSASDRGNYGYTF
>TRBV7-2|TRBJ1-6|NA|NA
TGTGCCAGCAGATTAGGCCCAGACTATAATTCACCCATCCACTTT
CASRLGPDYNSPIHF
>TRBV29-1|TRBJ2-7|NA|many
TGCAGCACGCGGCACTCCAACTCCTACGAGCAGTACTTC
CSTRHSNSYEQYF
>TRBV27|TRBJ1-2|TRBD1|many
TGTGCCAGCAGCGCAGGGGGCTGGGACTATGGCTACACCTTC
CASSAGGWDYGYTF
>TRBV3-1|TRBJ2-7|NA|NA
TGTGCCAGCAGCCAAGTCCCAGACTCCACCTACGAGCAGTACTTC
CASSQVPDSTYEQYF
>TRBV7-9|TRBJ2-2|NA|many
TGTGCCAGCAGCAACGCAGGGGGGGAAACCGGGGAGCTGTTTTTT
CASSNAGGETGELFF
>TRBV7-9|TRBJ2-2|NA|large
TGTGCCAGCAGGGGCACCGGGGAGCTGTTTTTT
CASRGTGELFF
>TRBV4-1|TRBJ2-7|TRBD1|many
TGCGCCAGCAGCCAAGTGTCAGGGACAGAATACGAGCAGTACTTC
CASSQVSGTEYEQYF
>TRBV5-5|TRBJ1-1|TRBD1|many
TGTGCCAGCGGGACAGGGGGGAACACTGAAGCTTTCTTT
CASGTGGNTEAFF
>TRBV10-3|TRBJ1-2|TRBD1|many
TGTGCCATCAGTGAGGGCCCGACAGGGTATGGCTACACCTTC
CAISEGPTGYGYTF
>TRBV7-9|TRBJ2-3|NA|many
TGTGCCAGCAGCTTAGAGGGAGAAGGGTTGACAGATACGCAGTATTTT
CASSLEGEGLTDTQYF
>TRBV3-1|TRBJ2-7|NA|many
TGTGCCAGCAGCCAAGGCGAAATAGGGACCTACGAGCAGTACTTC
CASSQGEIGTYEQYF